Sequencing of this TCR beta chain was carried out in a study of technical replicates of blood from a handful of donors. Trimming took off 7 bases at V and 3 bases at J, with 6 bases between the two ends. CDR1 and CDR2 from the germline V gene are ENHRY and SYGVKD. The length of the CDR3 is 11 residues. Data came from immunoSEQ multiplex PCR; TCRdb stores just in-frame clones and leaves some out. Here the sample spans about 60,000 clones, 80% to 95% being singletons. Sequenced input: PBMCs. This sequence originates from a human donor in good health. Some clones in this sample may be carry-over from other donors' samples. The chain links TRBV10-3 to TRBJ1-2; a weak D match, TRBD1 (5 bases). The CDR3 DNA is TGTGCCATCACAGGGCACTATGGCTACACCTTC. Its protein is CAITGHYGYTF.